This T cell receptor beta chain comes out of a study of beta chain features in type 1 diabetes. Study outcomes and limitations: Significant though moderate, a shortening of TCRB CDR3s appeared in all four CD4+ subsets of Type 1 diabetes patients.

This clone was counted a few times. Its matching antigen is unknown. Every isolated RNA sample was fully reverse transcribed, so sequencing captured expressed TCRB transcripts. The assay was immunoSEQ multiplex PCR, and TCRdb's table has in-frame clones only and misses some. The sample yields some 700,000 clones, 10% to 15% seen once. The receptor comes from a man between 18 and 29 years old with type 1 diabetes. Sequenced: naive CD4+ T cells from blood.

CDR3 sequence reads: CAISSEQGASGELFF. The CDR3, as DNA: TGTGCCATCAGTTCGGAGCAGGGGGCCTCCGGGGAGCTGTTTTTT. The rearrangement uses TRBV10-3 and TRBJ2-2; TRBD1 agrees at 8 bases. The CDR3 sequence is 15 residues long. Trimming cost V 5 bases and J 6 bases; bases outside gene matches: 8. CDR1 and CDR2 from the germline V gene are ENHRY and SYGVKD.